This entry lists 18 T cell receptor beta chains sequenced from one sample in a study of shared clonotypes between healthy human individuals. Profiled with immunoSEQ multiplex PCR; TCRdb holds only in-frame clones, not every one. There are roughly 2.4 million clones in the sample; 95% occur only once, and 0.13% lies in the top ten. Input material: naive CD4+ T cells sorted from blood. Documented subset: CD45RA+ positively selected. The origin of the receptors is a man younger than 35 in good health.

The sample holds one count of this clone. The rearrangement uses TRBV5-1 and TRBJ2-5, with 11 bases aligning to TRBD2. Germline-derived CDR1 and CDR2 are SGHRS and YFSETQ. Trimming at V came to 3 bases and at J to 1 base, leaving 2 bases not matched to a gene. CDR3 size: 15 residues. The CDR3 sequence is CASSSTSGVQETQYF. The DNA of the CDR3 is TGCGCCAGCAGCTCGACTAGCGGGGTCCAAGAGACCCAGTACTTC.

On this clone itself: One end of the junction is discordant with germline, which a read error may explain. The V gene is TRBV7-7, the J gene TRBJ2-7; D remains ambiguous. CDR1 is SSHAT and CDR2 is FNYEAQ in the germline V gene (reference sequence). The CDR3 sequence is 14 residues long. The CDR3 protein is CASSPLSPRGEQYF. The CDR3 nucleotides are TGTGCTAGCAGCCCGCTTTCCCCGCGCGGCGAGCAGTACTTC.

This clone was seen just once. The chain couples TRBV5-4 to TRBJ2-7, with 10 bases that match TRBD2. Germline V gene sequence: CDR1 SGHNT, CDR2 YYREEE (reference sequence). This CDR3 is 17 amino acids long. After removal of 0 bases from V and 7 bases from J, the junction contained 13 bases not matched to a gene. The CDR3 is CASSLGASSGSHQEQYF. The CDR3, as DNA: TGTGCCAGCAGCTTGGGGGCTTCTAGCGGGAGCCACCAAGAGCAGTACTTC.

The CDR3 DNA is TGTGCCAGCAGCTTAGGAGGGAGGGCCAATGAGCAGTTCTTC. Protein product: CASSLGGRANEQFF. This chain uses TRBV7-2 with TRBJ2-1, with TRBD2 matching 7 bases. Losses at the gene ends were 1 base for V and 6 bases for J; bases not matched to a gene: 3. Germline V gene lookup returns CDR1 SGHTA and CDR2 FQGNSA. The CDR3 consists of 14 residues.

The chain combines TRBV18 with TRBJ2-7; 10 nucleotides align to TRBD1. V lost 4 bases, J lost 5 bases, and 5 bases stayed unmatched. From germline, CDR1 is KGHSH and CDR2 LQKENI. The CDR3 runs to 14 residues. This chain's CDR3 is CASSRDRGGDEQYF. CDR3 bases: TGTGCCAGCTCACGGGACAGGGGTGGTGACGAGCAGTACTTC.

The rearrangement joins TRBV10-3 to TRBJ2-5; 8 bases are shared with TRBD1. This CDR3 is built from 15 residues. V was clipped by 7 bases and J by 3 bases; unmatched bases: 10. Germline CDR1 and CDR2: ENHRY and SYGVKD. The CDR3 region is CAITAGTGVKETQYF. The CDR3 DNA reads TGTGCCATCACAGCTGGGACAGGAGTTAAAGAGACCCAGTACTTC.

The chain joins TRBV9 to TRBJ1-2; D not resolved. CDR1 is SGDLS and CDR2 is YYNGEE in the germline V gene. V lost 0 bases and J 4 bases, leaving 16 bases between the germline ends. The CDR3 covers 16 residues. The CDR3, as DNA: TGTGCCAGCAGCGTAGAAGGAGGATGGGCGACCTATGGCTACACCTTC. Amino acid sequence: CASSVEGGWATYGYTF.

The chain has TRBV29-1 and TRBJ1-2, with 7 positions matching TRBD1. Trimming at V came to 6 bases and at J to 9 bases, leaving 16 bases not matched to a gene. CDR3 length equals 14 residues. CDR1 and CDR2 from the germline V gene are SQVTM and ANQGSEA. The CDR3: CSVSIPGLRGSYTF. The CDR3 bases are TGCAGCGTCTCCATCCCGGGGCTCAGGGGGAGCTACACCTTC.

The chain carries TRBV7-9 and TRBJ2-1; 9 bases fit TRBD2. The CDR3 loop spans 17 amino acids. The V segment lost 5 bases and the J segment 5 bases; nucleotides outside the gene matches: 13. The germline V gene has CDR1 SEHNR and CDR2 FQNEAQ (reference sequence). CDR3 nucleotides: TGTGCCAGCAGCCCCAAGGTTGTTGTAGCGGGGGACAATGAGCAGTTCTTC. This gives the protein CASSPKVVVAGDNEQFF.

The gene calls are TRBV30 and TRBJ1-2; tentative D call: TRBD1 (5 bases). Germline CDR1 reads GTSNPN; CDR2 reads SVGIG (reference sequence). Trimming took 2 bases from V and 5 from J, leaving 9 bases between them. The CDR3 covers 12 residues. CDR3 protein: CAWSIGGYGYTF. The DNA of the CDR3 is TGTGCCTGGAGTATTGGGGGTTATGGCTACACCTTC.

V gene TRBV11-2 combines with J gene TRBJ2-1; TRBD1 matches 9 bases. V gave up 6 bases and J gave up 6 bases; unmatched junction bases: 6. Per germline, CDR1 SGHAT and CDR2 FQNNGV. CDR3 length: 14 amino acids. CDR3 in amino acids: CASSPGQGPNEQFF. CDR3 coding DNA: TGTGCCAGCAGTCCCGGACAGGGGCCCAATGAGCAGTTCTTC.

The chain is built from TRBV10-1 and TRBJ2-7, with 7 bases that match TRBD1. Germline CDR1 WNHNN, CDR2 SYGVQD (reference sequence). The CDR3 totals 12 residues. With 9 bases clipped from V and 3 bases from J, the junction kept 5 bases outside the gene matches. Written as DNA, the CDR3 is TGCGCCAGTTCTGACAGGGACTACGAGCAGTACTTC. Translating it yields CASSDRDYEQYF.

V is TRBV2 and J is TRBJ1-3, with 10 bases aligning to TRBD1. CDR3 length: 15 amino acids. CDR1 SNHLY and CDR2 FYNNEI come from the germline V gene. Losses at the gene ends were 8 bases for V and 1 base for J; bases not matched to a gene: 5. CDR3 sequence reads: CASGDRGASGNTIYF. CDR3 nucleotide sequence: TGTGCCAGCGGGGACAGGGGTGCTTCTGGAAACACCATATATTTT.

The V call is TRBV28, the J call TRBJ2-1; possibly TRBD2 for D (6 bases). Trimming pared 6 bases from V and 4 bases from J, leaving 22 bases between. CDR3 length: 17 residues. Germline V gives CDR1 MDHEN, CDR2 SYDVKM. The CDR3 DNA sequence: TGTGCCAGCAGCGACACGGGACTGAACGCAATGTACAATGAGCAGTTCTTC. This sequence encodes CASSDTGLNAMYNEQFF.

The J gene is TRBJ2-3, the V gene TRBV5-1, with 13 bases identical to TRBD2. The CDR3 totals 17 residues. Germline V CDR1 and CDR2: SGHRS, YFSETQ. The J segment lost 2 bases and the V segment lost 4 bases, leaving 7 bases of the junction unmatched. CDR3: CASSPGLAGMITDTQYF. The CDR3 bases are TGCGCCAGCAGCCCGGGACTAGCGGGGATGATCACAGATACGCAGTATTTT.

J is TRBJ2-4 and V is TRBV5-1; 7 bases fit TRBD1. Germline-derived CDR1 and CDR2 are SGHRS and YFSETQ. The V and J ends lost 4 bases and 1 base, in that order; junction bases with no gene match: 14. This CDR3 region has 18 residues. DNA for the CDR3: TGCGCCAGCAGCAATCCGGGACAGAGTGATACGGCCAAAAACATTCAGTACTTC. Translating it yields CASSNPGQSDTAKNIQYF.

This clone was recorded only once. The CDR3 spells CASSPGTSKNIQYF. The CDR3 DNA sequence: TGTGCCAGCTCACCAGGGACTAGTAAAAACATTCAGTACTTC. The genes are TRBV18 and TRBJ2-4; 8 positions agree with TRBD2. Germline CDR1 is KGHSH and CDR2 is LQKENI. V dropped 2 bases and J dropped 4; count of bases not matched to a gene: 1. This CDR3 spans 14 amino acids. Full variable domain (remainder filled in from reference TRBV18 and TRBJ2-4): NAGVMQNPRHLVRRRGQEARLRCSPMKGHSHVYWYRQLPEEGLKFMVYLQKENIIDESGMPKERFSAEFPKEGPSILRIQQVVRGDSAAYFCASSPGTSKNIQYFGAGTRLSVL.

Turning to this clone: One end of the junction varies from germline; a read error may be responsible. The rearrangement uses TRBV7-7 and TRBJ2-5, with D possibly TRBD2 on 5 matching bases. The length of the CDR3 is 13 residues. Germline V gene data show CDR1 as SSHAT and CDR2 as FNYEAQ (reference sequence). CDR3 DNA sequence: TGTGCTAGCAGCCCAAACCCCGGGATAACCCAGTACTTC. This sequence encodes CASSPNPGITQYF.